This TCR beta chain was recorded in a study of shared clonotypes between healthy human individuals. The wider study: Donor composition was a couple of women and three men, aged 18 to 49.

Healthy HIV-negative adults with no recent acute infections or vaccinations were recruited as donors. Clones were sequenced by immunoSEQ multiplex PCR, and TCRdb holds only the in-frame ones, with some missing. The repertoire has around 700,000 clones, around 72% of them found once; the top ten carry 1.5% to 2%. This clone showed up just once. Its matching antigen is unknown. CDR1 and CDR2 from the germline V gene are LNHDA and SQIVND (reference sequence). V trimming: 7 bases; J trimming: 6 bases; junction bases outside the gene matches: 7. This CDR3 is 15 amino acids long. Study-wide findings and caveats: Clonotype sharing among the donors was expected to vary with sequencing depth. Rarefaction indicated that sorted-subset sequencing remained incomplete although depth was large.

The source is a woman younger than 45 in good health. The chain has TRBV19 and TRBJ1-4, with 11 bases matching TRBD1. Sequencing was performed on memory CD4+ T cells sorted from blood. Subset reported: CD45RA-negative fraction. This CDR3 reads CASTLDRGRDEKLFF. CDR3 sequence (DNA): TGTGCCAGTACCCTGGACAGGGGGCGCGATGAAAAACTGTTTTTT. Combining the CDR3 with reference TRBV19 and TRBJ1-4 gives the whole variable domain DGGITQSPKYLFRKEGQNVTLSCEQNLNHDAMYWYRQDPGQGLRLIYYSQIVNDFQKGDIAEGYSVSREKKESFPLTVTSAQKNPTAFYLCASTLDRGRDEKLFFGSGTQLSVL.